This T cell receptor beta chain was captured in a study of control samples from healthy donors and cancer patients. Assay used: immunoSEQ multiplex PCR; TCRdb lists only in-frame clones, some missing. The data hold under 30,000 clones, with nearly 90% observed a single time. The sample consisted of formalin-fixed, paraffin-embedded tissue. This sequence originates from a female donor with melanoma.

The CDR3 DNA follows: TGTGCCAGCAGCCCCAATACAGGGGGCGAGCAGTACTTC. This sequence encodes CASSPNTGGEQYF. The V and J genes are TRBV2 and TRBJ2-7; TRBD1 matches 8 bases. CDR1 and CDR2 from the germline V gene are SNHLY and FYNNEI. V shed 6 bases, J shed 6 bases, and the junction held 7 bases outside the gene matches. The CDR3 loop spans 13 amino acids.